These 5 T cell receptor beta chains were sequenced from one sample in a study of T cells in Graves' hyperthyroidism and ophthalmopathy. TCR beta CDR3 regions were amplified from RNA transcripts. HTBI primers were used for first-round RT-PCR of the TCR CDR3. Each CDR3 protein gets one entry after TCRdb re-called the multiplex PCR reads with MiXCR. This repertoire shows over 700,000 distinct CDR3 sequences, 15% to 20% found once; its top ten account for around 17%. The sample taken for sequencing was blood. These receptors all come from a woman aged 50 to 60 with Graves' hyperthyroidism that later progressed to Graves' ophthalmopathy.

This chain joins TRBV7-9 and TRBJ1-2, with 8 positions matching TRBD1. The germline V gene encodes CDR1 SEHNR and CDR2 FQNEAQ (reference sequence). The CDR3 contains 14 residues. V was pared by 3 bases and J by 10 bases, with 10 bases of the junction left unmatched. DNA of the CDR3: TGTGCCAGCAGCTTTCAGGGGGCCAGCTTAGACTACACCTTC. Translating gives CASSFQGASLDYTF.

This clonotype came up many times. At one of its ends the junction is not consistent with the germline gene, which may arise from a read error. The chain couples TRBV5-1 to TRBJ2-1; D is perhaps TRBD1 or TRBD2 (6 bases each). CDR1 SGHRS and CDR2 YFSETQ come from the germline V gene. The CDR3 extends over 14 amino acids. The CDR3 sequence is CASSLGGTSNEQFF. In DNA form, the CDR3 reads TGTGCCAGCAGCTTAGGGGGGACTTCCAATGAGCAGTTCTTC.

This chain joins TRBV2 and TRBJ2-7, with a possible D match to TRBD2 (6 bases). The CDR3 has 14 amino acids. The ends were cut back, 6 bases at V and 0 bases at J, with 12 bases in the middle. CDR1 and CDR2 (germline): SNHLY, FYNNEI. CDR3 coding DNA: TGTGCCAGCAGAGCCGGGACTGGCTCCTACGAGCAGTACTTC. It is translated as CASRAGTGSYEQYF.

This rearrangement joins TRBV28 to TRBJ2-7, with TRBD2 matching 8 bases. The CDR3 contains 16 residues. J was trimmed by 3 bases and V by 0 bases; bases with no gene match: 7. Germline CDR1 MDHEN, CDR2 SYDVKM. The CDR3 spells CASSLWLSGSDYEQYF. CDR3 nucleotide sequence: TGTGCCAGCAGTTTATGGTTGAGCGGGAGTGACTACGAGCAGTACTTC.

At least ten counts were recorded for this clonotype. The DNA of the CDR3 is TGCGCCAGCAGCCCCGACGGGCTGTGGACTGAAGCTTTCTTT. Amino acids: CASSPDGLWTEAFF. J is TRBJ1-1 and V is TRBV5-1; D unresolved. Germline CDR1 SGHRS, CDR2 YFSETQ. V lost 4 bases, J lost 5 bases, and 15 bases lay in between. This CDR3 spans 14 amino acids.